Following are 14 T cell receptor beta chains from one sample sequenced in a study of T cell responses to AZD1222 COVID-19 vaccine (dated by TCRdb to the early 2020s). The meaning of the sample's time point label: baseline before first vaccination. Library prep was done by the immunoSEQ multiplex PCR assay. Held by TCRdb, this immuneACCESS table contains in-frame sequences only and omits some clones. Under half of the omission traces to an unresolved V gene where checked; the cause of the rest is unknown. This sample holds about 68,000 clones; approximately 91% were observed only once. Around 7.8% of the sample goes to the ten largest clones. The material sequenced was peripheral blood, taken on day 0 of AZD1222 vaccination. These receptors all come from an adult in good health.

J is TRBJ1-5 and V is TRBV4-2; 8 nucleotides match TRBD1. CDR3 length: 16 amino acids. The germline CDR1 and CDR2 sequences are LGHNA and YNFKEQ. The J segment lost 4 bases and the V segment lost 1 base, leaving 6 bases of the junction unmatched. CDR3 coding DNA: TGTGCCAGCAGCCAAGTCCGGGACAGGAATAATCAGCCCCAGCATTTT. It is translated as CASSQVRDRNNQPQHF.

The chain is built from TRBV10-1 and TRBJ2-1; 12 bases map to TRBD2. Per the germline V gene, CDR1 is WNHNN and CDR2 is SYGVQD (reference sequence). CDR3 size: 15 residues. With V trimmed by 2 bases and J by 7 bases, 3 bases remained unmatched. CDR3 region: CASSELAGGKNEQFF. The CDR3 bases are TGCGCCAGCAGTGAGCTAGCGGGGGGGAAAAATGAGCAGTTCTTC.

Regarding this clone: The junction differs from germline at one of its ends, possibly a read error. This chain connects TRBV27 to TRBJ2-1; TRBD2 matches 11 bases. CDR1 MNHEY and CDR2 SMNVEV come from the germline V gene (reference sequence). CDR3 length equals 20 residues. CDR3: CASSFSPGLAAVFTYNEQFF. CDR3 DNA sequence: TGTGCCAGTAGTTTTTCACCGGGACTAGCGGCTGTCTTCACCTACAATGAGCAGTTCTTC.

The V call is TRBV7-2, the J call TRBJ1-6; TRBD1 aligns across 8 bases. Per germline, CDR1 SGHTA and CDR2 FQGNSA. The CDR3 spans 14 residues. V was clipped by 3 bases and J by 9 bases; unmatched bases: 4. In DNA form, the CDR3 reads TGTGCCAGCAGCTTTGGACAGGGTGTTTCACCCCTCCACTTT. Translated: CASSFGQGVSPLHF.

This chain joins TRBV6-5 and TRBJ2-1; 16 bases fit TRBD2. The CDR3 runs 15 residues. Germline V CDR1 and CDR2: MNHEY, SVGAGI. J was trimmed by 13 bases and V by 0 bases; bases with no gene match: 3. CDR3 region: CASSYSGLAGGKQFF. DNA of the CDR3: TGTGCCAGCAGTTACTCGGGACTAGCGGGAGGGAAACAGTTCTTC.

The rearrangement uses TRBV21-1 and TRBJ2-1; the table names TRBD1, a call not compared with the DNA. TRBV21-1 is reported as a pseudogene. The CDR3 consists of 13 residues. The CDR3 spells CASSMGHYNEQFF. For the CDR3, the DNA is TGTGCCAGCAGCATGGGACACTACAATGAGCAGTTCTTC.

The rearrangement links TRBV28 to TRBJ2-3, with D possibly called TRBD1 or TRBD2 (6 bases each). The CDR3 runs to 16 residues. Germline V gene data show CDR1 as MDHEN and CDR2 as SYDVKM. The V gene lost 8 bases and the J gene lost 0 bases, with 18 bases spanning the gap. The CDR3 coding sequence is TGTGCCAGCGGGCCCCCGAGGGGGACTAGCACAGATACGCAGTATTTT. Translated, it gives CASGPPRGTSTDTQYF.

V is TRBV6-5 and J is TRBJ2-2, with 10 bases identical to TRBD1. J gave up 3 bases and V 6 bases, and 4 bases lay outside the gene matches. This CDR3 is built from 15 residues. Germline CDR1 reads MNHEY; CDR2 reads SVGAGI. The CDR3 region has the DNA TGTGCCAGCAGACCCGGACAGGGGGACACCGGGGAGCTGTTTTTT. Its protein product is CASRPGQGDTGELFF.

The sample holds one count of this clone. The chain employs TRBV7-8 and TRBJ1-5; D remains ambiguous. CDR1 is SGHVS, CDR2 FQNEAQ, per germline. The V and J ends lost 4 bases and 9 bases respectively, with 10 bases between them. The CDR3 has 12 residues. CDR3 in DNA: TGTGCCAGCAGCTCCCCCGGTTGGCCCCAGCATTTT. This encodes CASSSPGWPQHF.

For the CDR3, the DNA is TGTGCCAGCAGCCCAGGGACTAGCGGGAGCTTCGGAGGCGAGCAGTACTTC. This encodes CASSPGTSGSFGGEQYF. This chain joins TRBV7-2 and TRBJ2-7, with TRBD2 matching over 14 bases. This CDR3 is built from 17 residues. J was trimmed by 6 bases and V by 5 bases; bases with no gene match: 12. CDR1 SGHTA and CDR2 FQGNSA come from the germline V gene.

The V call is TRBV10-2, the J call TRBJ1-3, with a possible D match to TRBD1 (6 bases). V was clipped by 8 bases and J by 1 base, with 9 bases between them. Germline V gene sequence: CDR1 WSHSY, CDR2 SAAADI. The CDR3 length is 13 residues. CDR3 bases: TGCGCCAGCGGGGGGGCTTCTGGAAACACCATATATTTT. Protein sequence: CASGGASGNTIYF.

With respect to this clone: Other DNA sequences in the same sample also yield this CDR3. This chain links TRBV6-4 with TRBJ2-3, with 10 bases fitting TRBD1. The CDR3 has 14 residues. Germline CDR1 MRHNA, CDR2 SNTAGT. V shed 6 bases and J 4 bases; nucleotides not matched to a gene: 4. In nucleotides, the CDR3 is TGTGCCAGCAGCGACGGACAGGGGGCAGATACGCAGTATTTT. Amino acid sequence: CASSDGQGADTQYF.

V gene TRBV7-9 combines with J gene TRBJ2-3; 9 positions agree with TRBD2. V dropped 3 bases and J dropped 2; count of bases not matched to a gene: 9. This CDR3 has 17 amino acids. The germline V gene encodes CDR1 SEHNR and CDR2 FQNEAQ (reference sequence). CDR3 protein: CASSLPRLAVTTDTQYF. DNA for the CDR3: TGTGCCAGCAGCTTGCCGCGACTAGCGGTAACCACAGATACGCAGTATTTT.

The chain joins TRBV19 to TRBJ2-1; TRBD2 matches 9 bases. The CDR3 covers 15 residues. Germline CDR1 is LNHDA and CDR2 is SQIVND (reference sequence). The ends lost 7 bases at V and 3 bases at J; junction bases unmatched: 7. The CDR3: CASKVGTSIYNEQFF. As DNA, the CDR3 is TGTGCCAGTAAAGTCGGGACTAGCATCTACAATGAGCAGTTCTTC. The variable domain in full, completed from reference TRBV19 and TRBJ2-1, reads DGGITQSPKYLFRKEGQNVTLSCEQNLNHDAMYWYRQDPGQGLRLIYYSQIVNDFQKGDIAEGYSVSREKKESFPLTVTSAQKNPTAFYLCASKVGTSIYNEQFFGPGTRLTVL.